Detailed here is one TCR beta chain. This PCR relied on a set of 60 Vbeta primers and 13 Jbeta primers. Some clones are missing from TCRdb's copy, which holds only in-frame ones; the method was immunoSEQ multiplex PCR. The table shows roughly 150,000 clones, with 70% to 90% occurring only once. J was trimmed by 5 bases and V by 3 bases; bases with no gene match: 4. The CDR3 runs 14 residues. The V gene's germline CDR1 is MDHEN and CDR2 SYDVKM. The data were obtained in a study of cytomegalovirus exposure and HLA in healthy donors. The sequence was collected from a woman younger than 30 in good health and CMV-seronegative. V gene TRBV28 combines with J gene TRBJ2-5, with 9 nucleotides matching TRBD1. Material: PBMCs. CDR3 nucleotides: TGTGCCAGCAGTTTGGACAGGGGATGGGAGACCCAGTACTTC. Its protein product is CASSLDRGWETQYF.